One and the same sample provided the 5 T cell receptor beta chains below, sequenced in a study of blood T cell repertoires in COVID-19. Libraries were prepared by immunoSEQ multiplex PCR; TCRdb keeps only in-frame clonotypes and omits some of them. Among some 150,000 clones listed, 84% were seen once. The sequenced sample consisted of peripheral blood. The origin of the receptors is a human donor in a cohort sampled during active COVID-19.

This chain links TRBV30 with TRBJ2-1; 15 bases are shared with TRBD2. V lost 3 bases and J lost 3; bases outside the gene matches: 6. This CDR3 is 17 amino acids long. CDR1 and CDR2 (germline): GTSNPN, SVGIG (reference sequence). CDR3 sequence: CAWRGLAGGPSYNEQFF. The CDR3 DNA follows: TGTGCCTGGAGGGGACTAGCGGGGGGACCAAGCTACAATGAGCAGTTCTTC. The full variable domain, rest sourced from reference TRBV30 and TRBJ2-1, is SQTIHQWPATLVQPVGSPLSLECTVEGTSNPNLYWYRQAAGRGLQLLFYSVGIGQISSEVPQNLSASRPQDRQFILSSKKLLLSDSGFYLCAWRGLAGGPSYNEQFFGPGTRLTVL.

This chain links TRBV7-8 with TRBJ1-3, with 7 bases fitting TRBD1. Germline loops: CDR1 SGHVS, CDR2 FQNEAQ. This CDR3 has 15 residues. V was clipped by 1 base and J by 1 base; unmatched bases: 1. The CDR3 DNA reads TGTGCCAGCAGCTTAGGACAGGGTTCTGGAAACACCATATATTTT. Translated, it gives CASSLGQGSGNTIYF. Based on the CDR3 plus reference TRBV7-8 and TRBJ1-3, the full variable domain is GAGVSQSPRYKVAKRGQDVALRCDPISGHVSLFWYQQALGQGPEFLTYFQNEAQLDKSGLPSDRFFAERPEGSVSTLKIQRTQQEDSAVYLCASSLGQGSGNTIYFGEGSWLTVV.

The rearrangement joins TRBV9 to TRBJ1-2; D uncertain. Germline V gene lookup returns CDR1 SGDLS and CDR2 YYNGEE. Trimming pared 3 bases from V and 9 bases from J, leaving 24 bases between. This CDR3 is built from 16 residues. This CDR3 reads CASSEDVEGPSYSYTF. CDR3 DNA: TGTGCCAGCAGCGAGGATGTTGAGGGCCCATCGTATAGCTACACCTTC.

V usage is TRBV5-5 and J usage is TRBJ2-7; 15 bases line up with TRBD2. V shed 3 bases, J shed 4 bases, and the junction held 2 bases outside the gene matches. From germline, CDR1 is SGHKS and CDR2 YYEKEE (reference sequence). The CDR3 has 15 amino acids. The CDR3 DNA reads TGTGCCAGCAGCTCTGGACTAGCGGGAGGGTACGAGCAGTACGTC. Its protein is CASSSGLAGGYEQYV.

The V call is TRBV4-1, the J call TRBJ2-2, with D possibly matching TRBD1 (6 bases). There are 15 residues in the CDR3. With 1 base removed from V and 6 bases from J, the gap between germline ends came to 12 bases. Germline-derived CDR1 and CDR2 are MGHRA and YSYEKL. The CDR3 region is CASSQVQGRPGELFF. CDR3 bases: TGCGCCAGCAGCCAAGTTCAGGGGCGACCCGGGGAGCTGTTTTTT.